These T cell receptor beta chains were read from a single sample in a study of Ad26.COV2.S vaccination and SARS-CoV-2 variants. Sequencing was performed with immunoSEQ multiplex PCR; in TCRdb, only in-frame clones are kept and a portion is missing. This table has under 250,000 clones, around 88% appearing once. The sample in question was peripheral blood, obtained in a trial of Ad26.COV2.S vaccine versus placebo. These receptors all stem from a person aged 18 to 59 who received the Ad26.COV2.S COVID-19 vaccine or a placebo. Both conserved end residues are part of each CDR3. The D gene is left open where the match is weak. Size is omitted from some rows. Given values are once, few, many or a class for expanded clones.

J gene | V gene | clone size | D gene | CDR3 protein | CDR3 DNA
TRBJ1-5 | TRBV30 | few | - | CAWSGEYGQPQHF | TGTGCCTGGAGTGGGGAATATGGTCAGCCCCAGCATTTT
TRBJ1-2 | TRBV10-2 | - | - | CASSDRSAGNYGYTF | TGCGCCAGCAGTGATAGAAGCGCCGGGAACTATGGCTACACCTTC
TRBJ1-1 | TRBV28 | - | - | CASSPSVIGAFF | TGTGCCAGCAGTCCGAGTGTTATCGGAGCTTTCTTT
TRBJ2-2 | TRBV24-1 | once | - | CATSPTVTGELFF | TGTGCCACCAGCCCAACGGTCACCGGGGAGCTGTTTTTT
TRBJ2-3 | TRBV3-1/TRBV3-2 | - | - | CASSQDYAGMADTQYF | TGTGCCAGCAGCCAAGATTACGCGGGGATGGCAGATACGCAGTATTTT
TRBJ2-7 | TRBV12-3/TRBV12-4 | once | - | CASSRLTYEQYF | TGTGCCAGCAGTCGCCTGACCTACGAGCAGTACTTC
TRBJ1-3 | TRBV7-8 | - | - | CASSRNSGTSFRNTIYF | TGTGCCAGCAGCCGAAACTCCGGGACCTCTTTCAGAAACACCATATATTTT
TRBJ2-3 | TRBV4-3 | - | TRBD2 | CASSQDYLGLAGGPDTQYF | TGCGCCAGCAGCCAAGACTATCTAGGCCTAGCGGGGGGGCCGGATACGCAGTATTTT
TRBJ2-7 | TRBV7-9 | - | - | CASSDPRRLADRQYEQYF | TGTGCCAGCAGCGATCCCCGGAGACTTGCCGACCGACAATACGAGCAGTACTTC
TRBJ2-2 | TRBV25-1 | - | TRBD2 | CASSEVKRGDYTGELFF | TGTGCCAGCAGTGAAGTGAAGCGGGGGGACTACACCGGGGAGCTGTTTTTT
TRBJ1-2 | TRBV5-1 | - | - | CASSLARTDVGYTF | TGCGCCAGCAGCTTGGCCCGGACAGACGTTGGCTACACCTTC
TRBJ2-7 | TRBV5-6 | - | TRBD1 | CASSLAGTGAHEQYF | TGTGCCAGCAGCTTGGCCGGGACAGGGGCCCACGAGCAGTACTTC
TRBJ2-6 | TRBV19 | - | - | CASSSSGANVLTF | TGTGCCAGTAGTAGCTCTGGGGCCAACGTCCTGACTTTC
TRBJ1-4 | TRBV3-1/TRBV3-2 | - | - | CASSDNQGWGSEKLFF | TGTGCCAGCAGCGATAACCAAGGGTGGGGGAGTGAAAAACTGTTTTTT
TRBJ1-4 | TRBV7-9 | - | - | CASSLRGSNEKLFF | TGTGCCAGCAGCTTACGGGGGTCTAATGAAAAACTGTTTTTT
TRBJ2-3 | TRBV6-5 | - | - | CASSYSNRYTDTQYF | TGTGCCAGCAGTTACTCCAACAGATACACAGATACGCAGTATTTT
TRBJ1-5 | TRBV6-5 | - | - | CASSTPGEGQPQHF | TGTGCCAGCAGCACCCCAGGGGAAGGTCAGCCCCAGCATTTT
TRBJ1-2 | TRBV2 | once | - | CASNGMRGKDYGYTF | TGTGCCAGCAATGGGATGAGGGGCAAGGACTATGGCTACACCTTC
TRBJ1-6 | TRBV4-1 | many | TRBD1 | CASSQRDSESPLHF | TGCGCCAGCAGCCAAAGGGACAGTGAATCCCCCCTCCACTTT
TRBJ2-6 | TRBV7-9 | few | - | CASSALSSGANVLTF | TGTGCCAGCAGCGCCTTGAGCTCTGGGGCCAACGTCCTGACTTTC
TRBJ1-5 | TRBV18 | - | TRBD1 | CASSRDRDSNQPQHF | TGTGCCAGCTCACGGGACAGGGATAGCAATCAGCCCCAGCATTTT
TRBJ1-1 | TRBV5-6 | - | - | CASSLEVNTEAFF | TGTGCCAGCAGCTTGGAGGTGAACACTGAAGCTTTCTTT
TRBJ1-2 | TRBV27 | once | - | CASKRGLGEANYGYTF | TGTGCCAGCAAACGTGGCCTGGGGGAGGCCAACTATGGCTACACCTTC
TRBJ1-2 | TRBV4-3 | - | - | CASSQDQGPAGYTF | TGCGCCAGCAGCCAGGACCAGGGGCCTGCGGGCTACACCTTC
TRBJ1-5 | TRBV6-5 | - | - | CASSYSIGNNQPQHF | TGTGCCAGCAGTTACTCGATAGGCAACAATCAGCCCCAGCATTTT
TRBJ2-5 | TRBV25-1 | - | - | CASSRALQTQYF | TGTGCCAGCAGCAGGGCTTTGCAGACCCAGTACTTC
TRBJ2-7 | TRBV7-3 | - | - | CASSTEPPYEQYF | TGTGCCAGCAGCACAGAGCCACCCTACGAGCAGTACTTC
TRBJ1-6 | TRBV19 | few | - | CASSMYGSPLHF | TGTGCCAGTAGTATGTACGGATCACCCCTCCACTTT
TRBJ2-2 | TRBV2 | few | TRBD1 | CASKGTGANTGELFF | TGTGCCAGCAAGGGGACAGGAGCGAACACCGGGGAGCTGTTTTTT
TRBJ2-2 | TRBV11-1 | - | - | CASSPSTPGELFF | TGTGCCAGCAGCCCCTCAACACCCGGGGAGCTGTTTTTT
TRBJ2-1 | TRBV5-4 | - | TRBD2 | CASSRLADYNEQFF | TGTGCCAGCAGTCGACTAGCAGACTACAATGAGCAGTTCTTC
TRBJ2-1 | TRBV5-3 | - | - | CARSLFFRIESSYNEQFF | TGTGCCAGAAGCTTGTTCTTCCGGATCGAGAGCTCCTACAATGAGCAGTTCTTC
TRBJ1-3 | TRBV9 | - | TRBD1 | CASNSRGRGNTIYF | TGTGCCAGCAACTCCAGGGGGCGAGGAAACACCATATATTTT
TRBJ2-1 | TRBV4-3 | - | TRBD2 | CASSQEARGRGRDEQFF | TGCGCCAGCAGCCAAGAAGCGCGCGGCCGCGGGAGGGATGAGCAGTTCTTC
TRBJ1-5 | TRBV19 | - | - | CASSMKSNQPQHF | TGTGCCAGTAGTATGAAAAGCAATCAGCCCCAGCATTTT
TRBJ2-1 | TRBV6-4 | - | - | CASSDSGGEQFF | TGTGCCAGCAGTGACTCAGGGGGTGAGCAGTTCTTC